This entry lists 13 T cell receptor beta chains sequenced from one sample in a study of low-dose radiotherapy and immunotherapy resistance in tumors. First-strand cDNA relied on TRAV- and TRBV-specific primers spanning alpha and beta chains. For amplifying TCRs, the PCR ran for approximately 18 cycles with Phusion, which was used together with a constant-region primer and the adapter on the V primers. TCRdb redid the calling of the reads with MiXCR, one entry per CDR3 protein. This table holds 60,000 to 90,000 distinct CDR3 sequences, roughly 30% found once. Time point meaning: before trial treatment. The source was PBMCs, collected before treatment. The receptors shown here come from a female donor with ovarian cancer.

This clonotype was detected ten times or more. This chain links TRBV12-3 or TRBV12-4 with TRBJ2-7, with 9 positions matching TRBD1. With 8 bases clipped from V and 0 bases from J, the junction kept 14 bases outside the gene matches. The CDR3 is 17 residues long. CDR3 in DNA: TGTGCCAGCCCACCGGCCGAGGGGACAGGGCCCTCCTACGAGCAGTACTTC. This translates into CASPPAEGTGPSYEQYF.

This chain uses TRBV6-6 with TRBJ1-6; 11 bases are shared with TRBD1. In germline, CDR1 is MNHNY, CDR2 SVGAGI (reference sequence). CDR3 length: 21 residues. With 6 bases clipped from V and 0 bases from J, the junction kept 16 bases outside the gene matches. The CDR3 nucleotides read TGTGCCAGCAGCCCTGCGAACGGACAGGGGGCCACCAGCTCCTATAATTCACCCCTCCACTTT. This codes for CASSPANGQGATSSYNSPLHF.

V gene TRBV6-6 combines with J gene TRBJ2-7, with 10 bases that match TRBD1. The CDR3 contains 15 residues. Germline V lookup: CDR1 MNHNY, CDR2 SVGAGI (reference sequence). The V segment lost 6 bases and the J segment 4 bases; nucleotides outside the gene matches: 9. The CDR3 spells CASSPPDRGQYEQYF. The CDR3 bases are TGTGCCAGCAGCCCGCCTGACAGGGGGCAATACGAGCAGTACTTC.

The chain links TRBV4-1 to TRBJ2-1; TRBD2 aligns across 7 bases. The V gene's germline CDR1 is MGHRA and CDR2 YSYEKL. This CDR3 contains 16 residues. Trimming removed 1 base from V and 4 bases from J; junction bases left unmatched: 7. In DNA form, the CDR3 reads TGCGCCAGCAGCCAAGGCCAGCGGGAACCGTACAATGAGCAGTTCTTC. Protein sequence: CASSQGQREPYNEQFF.

This clonotype was counted at least ten times. This chain links TRBV24-1 with TRBJ2-1, with D maybe TRBD1 (6 bases). The CDR3 spans 13 residues. Trimming pared 4 bases from V and 9 bases from J, leaving 12 bases between. Germline CDR1 reads KGHDR; CDR2 reads SFDVKD. The CDR3: CATSDPVRGEQFF. The CDR3, as DNA: TGTGCCACCAGTGACCCGGTCAGGGGTGAGCAGTTCTTC.

Many counts were recorded for this clonotype. J is TRBJ1-2 and V is TRBV28, with 12 bases that match TRBD1. V trimming: 8 bases; J trimming: 6 bases; junction bases outside the gene matches: 16. This CDR3 comprises 17 residues. The germline V gene encodes CDR1 MDHEN and CDR2 SYDVKM. The CDR3 nucleotides read TGTGCCAGCGGTGAATCCGGGACAGGGGGCTTCAAGGATGGCTACACCTTC. Translating it yields CASGESGTGGFKDGYTF.

In its sample, this clonotype was seen many times. The chain combines TRBV19 with TRBJ2-1; D not resolved. CDR3 length: 15 amino acids. Trimming removed 5 bases from V and 8 bases from J, with 19 bases in between. Looked up from germline, CDR1 is LNHDA and CDR2 is SQIVND (reference sequence). Here the CDR3 reads CASSADAGPGDEQFF. In DNA form, the CDR3 reads TGTGCCAGTAGTGCCGACGCCGGACCGGGCGATGAGCAGTTCTTC.

CDR3 region: CSAGGQGRTEAFF. CDR3 nucleotide sequence: TGCAGCGCGGGAGGGCAGGGCCGCACTGAAGCTTTCTTT. The chain uses TRBV29-1 and TRBJ1-1; D is perhaps TRBD1 (5 bases). Trimming pared 7 bases from V and 4 bases from J, leaving 16 bases between. From germline, CDR1 is SQVTM and CDR2 ANQGSEA. The CDR3 has 13 residues.

The table lists this clonotype with many counts. This chain connects TRBV6-2 or TRBV6-3 to TRBJ2-5; D is perhaps TRBD1 (6 bases). V gave up 5 bases and J gave up 5 bases, with 15 bases separating them. Germline V CDR1 and CDR2: MNHEY, SVGEGT. The CDR3 extends over 14 amino acids. CDR3 bases: TGTGCCAGCAGTGCAGGGGTCGTTCGGGAGACCCAGTACTTC. Translating gives CASSAGVVRETQYF.

This clonotype was counted many times. This chain connects TRBV23-1 to TRBJ1-5, with D possibly matching TRBD1 (6 bases). TRBV23-1 is treated as an ORF (open reading frame) with a function not yet certain. Trimming removed 2 bases at V and 6 bases at J, with 17 bases between. The CDR3 has 16 residues. The CDR3 sequence is CASSQGRGSRGQPQHF. CDR3 nucleotide sequence: TGCGCCAGCAGTCAAGGAAGGGGGAGCCGGGGTCAGCCCCAGCATTTT.

This rearrangement joins TRBV4-1 to TRBJ2-5, with TRBD2 matching over 9 bases. The CDR3 is made up of 18 amino acids. From germline, CDR1 is MGHRA and CDR2 YSYEKL. Losses at the gene ends were 3 bases for V and 2 bases for J; bases not matched to a gene: 13. The CDR3: CASSHQGSGRGMQETQYF. CDR3 in DNA: TGCGCCAGCAGCCATCAGGGTAGCGGGAGAGGAATGCAAGAGACCCAGTACTTC.

Many counts were recorded for this clonotype. The chain combines TRBV7-2 with TRBJ1-5; 7 nucleotides match TRBD1. The germline V gene has CDR1 SGHTA and CDR2 FQGNSA. The CDR3 sequence is 18 residues long. The trim removed 2 bases at V and 0 bases at J, leaving 10 bases unmatched. The CDR3 nucleotides are TGTGCCAGCAGCTTAAGGACAGGAGTTTCTTATAGCAATCAGCCCCAGCATTTT. Its protein product is CASSLRTGVSYSNQPQHF.

This clonotype was seen a handful of times. This rearrangement joins TRBV19 to TRBJ2-5, with 15 bases that match TRBD2. Losses at the gene ends were 5 bases for V and 7 bases for J; bases not matched to a gene: 11. There are 17 residues in the CDR3. The V gene's germline CDR1 is LNHDA and CDR2 SQIVND (reference sequence). The CDR3 nucleotides are TGTGCCAGTAGTCCCCTGGGACTAGCGGGGGGACTGGGGACCCAGTACTTC. Protein sequence: CASSPLGLAGGLGTQYF.